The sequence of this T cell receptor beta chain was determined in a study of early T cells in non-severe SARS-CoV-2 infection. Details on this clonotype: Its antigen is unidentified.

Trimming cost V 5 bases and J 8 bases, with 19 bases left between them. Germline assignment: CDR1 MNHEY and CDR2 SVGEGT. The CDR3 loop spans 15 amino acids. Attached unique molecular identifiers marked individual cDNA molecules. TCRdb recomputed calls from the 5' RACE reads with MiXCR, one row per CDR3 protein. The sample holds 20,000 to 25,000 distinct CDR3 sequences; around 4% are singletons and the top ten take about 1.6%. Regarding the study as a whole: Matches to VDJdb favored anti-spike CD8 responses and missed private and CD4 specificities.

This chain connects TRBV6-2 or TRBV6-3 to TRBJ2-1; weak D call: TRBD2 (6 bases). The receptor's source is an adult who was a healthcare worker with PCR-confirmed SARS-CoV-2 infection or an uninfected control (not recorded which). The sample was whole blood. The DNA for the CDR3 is TGTGCCAGCAGTGACGGGAGTAGTTTTCGGGATGAGCAGTTCTTC. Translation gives CASSDGSSFRDEQFF.